Listed below are T cell receptor beta chains from one sample, sequenced in a study of blood T cell repertoires in COVID-19. The repertoire was sequenced with immunoSEQ multiplex PCR; TCRdb's copy has only in-frame clones and lacks some. Of 10,000 to 15,000 clones in the sample, approximately 78% were seen once. Sequenced input: peripheral blood. All receptors derive from a human donor in a cohort sampled during active COVID-19. Each CDR3 is given without its conserved first and last residue.

j_gene | v_gene | CDR3aa
TRBJ1-1 | TRBV5-1 | ASSFTGVPEAF
TRBJ2-1 | TRBV5-5 | ASSPRLAYSYNEQF
TRBJ2-7 | TRBV29-1 | SVGRGLSYEQY
TRBJ2-5 | TRBV5-1 | ASSQGQGGETQY
TRBJ2-2 | TRBV27 | ASTLLGGTGELF
TRBJ2-2 | TRBV7-9 | ASTPPGQENTGELF
TRBJ2-1 | TRBV10-1 | ASSKSGTDNEQF
TRBJ1-2 | TRBV7-6 | ASSSRVATNYGYT
TRBJ1-5 | TRBV15 | ATSDGLTLSQH
TRBJ2-3 | TRBV5-1 | ASSLASGGVTDTQY
TRBJ1-2 | TRBV18 | ASSPRGAGLSYGYT
TRBJ2-1 | TRBV27 | ASSSLTGGTYNEQF
TRBJ2-3 | TRBV21-1 | ASSTQTELGDTQY
TRBJ1-2 | TRBV6-5 | ASSYSTGLGYT
TRBJ1-3 | TRBV3-1/TRBV3-2 | ASSQANTIY
TRBJ1-2 | TRBV6-5 | ASSYGRTTNYGYT
TRBJ1-6 | TRBV4-1 | ASSPAIGRDNSPLH
TRBJ1-6 | TRBV6-5 | ASSSTGGNSPLH
TRBJ2-1 | TRBV5-1 | ASGRDSYNEQF
TRBJ2-3 | TRBV19 | ASSIRGDTQY
TRBJ2-7 | TRBV5-5 | ASSSMMDRTGYEQY
TRBJ2-7 | TRBV4-2 | ASSQGGSYEQY
TRBJ2-4 | TRBV6-5 | ASRSGQGAGNIQY
TRBJ1-1 | TRBV6-5 | ASINRGKNTEAF
TRBJ1-1 | TRBV5-1 | ASSDSGGAF
TRBJ2-1 | TRBV19 | ASSILAGGRYEQF
TRBJ1-6 | TRBV6-5 | ASSLLQGSQAPLH
TRBJ2-7 | TRBV6-5 | ASRREGGDEQY
TRBJ1-5 | TRBV7-2 | ASSSRTGNQPQH
TRBJ1-6 | TRBV6-5 | ASSYVRGGGSSPLH
TRBJ1-4 | TRBV6-1 | ASSAIQGAPNEKLF
TRBJ1-3 | TRBV11-2 | ASSSGQGAIGNTIY